Shown below are 2 T cell receptor beta chains from a single sample sequenced in a study of blood T cell repertoires in COVID-19. TCRdb keeps only in-frame clones here, not all; method: immunoSEQ multiplex PCR. The sample lists about 89,000 clones, approximately 88% occurring once. Sequencing input: peripheral blood. The source is a man aged 55-75 years with acute or convalescent COVID-19.

The rearrangement joins TRBV4-1 to TRBJ1-5; no firm D call. V gave up 1 base and J gave up 0 bases, with 16 bases separating them. CDR3 length equals 18 residues. The germline V gene encodes CDR1 MGHRA and CDR2 YSYEKL. The CDR3 spells CASSQGPLSGDSNQPQHF. CDR3 in DNA: TGCGCCAGCAGCCAAGGTCCCCTCTCCGGGGATAGCAATCAGCCCCAGCATTTT.

V is TRBV5-1 and J is TRBJ2-1, with 11 bases fitting TRBD1. The V segment lost 2 bases and the J segment 4 bases; nucleotides outside the gene matches: 11. The CDR3 length is 18 residues. The germline V gene has CDR1 SGHRS and CDR2 YFSETQ. This CDR3 reads CASSLRSGTGGVYNEQFF. The CDR3 DNA sequence: TGCGCCAGCAGCTTACGGTCCGGGACAGGGGGAGTTTACAATGAGCAGTTCTTC.